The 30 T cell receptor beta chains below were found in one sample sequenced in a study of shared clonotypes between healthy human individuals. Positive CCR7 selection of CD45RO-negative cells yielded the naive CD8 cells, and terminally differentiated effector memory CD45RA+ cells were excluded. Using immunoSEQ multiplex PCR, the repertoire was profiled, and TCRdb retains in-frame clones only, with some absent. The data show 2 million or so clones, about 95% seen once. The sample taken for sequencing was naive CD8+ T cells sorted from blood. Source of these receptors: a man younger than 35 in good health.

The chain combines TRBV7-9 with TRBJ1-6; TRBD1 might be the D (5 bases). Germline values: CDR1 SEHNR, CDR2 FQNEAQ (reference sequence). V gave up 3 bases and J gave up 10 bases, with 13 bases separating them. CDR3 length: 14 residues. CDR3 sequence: CASSFPGLDSPLHF. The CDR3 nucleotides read TGTGCCAGCAGCTTTCCAGGGTTAGACTCACCCCTCCACTTT.

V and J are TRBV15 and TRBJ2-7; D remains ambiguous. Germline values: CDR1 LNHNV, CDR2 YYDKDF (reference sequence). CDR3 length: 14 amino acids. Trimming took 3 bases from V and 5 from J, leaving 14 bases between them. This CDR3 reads CATSRVPGTHEQYF. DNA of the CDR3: TGTGCCACCAGCAGGGTCCCAGGCACCCACGAGCAGTACTTC. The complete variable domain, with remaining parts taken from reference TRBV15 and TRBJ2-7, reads DAMVIQNPRYQVTQFGKPVTLSCSQTLNHNVMYWYQQKSSQAPKLLFHYYDKDFNNEADTPDNFQSRRPNTSFCFLDIRSPGLGDTAMYLCATSRVPGTHEQYFGPGTRLTVT.

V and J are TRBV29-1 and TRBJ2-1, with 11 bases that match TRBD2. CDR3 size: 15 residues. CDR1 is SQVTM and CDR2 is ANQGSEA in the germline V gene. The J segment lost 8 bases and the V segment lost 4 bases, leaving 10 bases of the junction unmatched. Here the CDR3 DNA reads TGCAGCGTTGCCTCGGTTAGCGGGAGGGCCCATGAGCAGTTCTTC. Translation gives CSVASVSGRAHEQFF.

CDR3 region: CASSQVQGPSSGNTIYF. The CDR3 region has the DNA TGCGCCAGCAGCCAAGTTCAGGGGCCAAGCTCTGGAAACACCATATATTTT. The chain recombines TRBV4-1 with TRBJ1-3; D might be TRBD1 (6 bases). Per germline, CDR1 MGHRA and CDR2 YSYEKL. CDR3 length: 17 residues. V lost 1 base and J lost 0, with 13 bases in between.

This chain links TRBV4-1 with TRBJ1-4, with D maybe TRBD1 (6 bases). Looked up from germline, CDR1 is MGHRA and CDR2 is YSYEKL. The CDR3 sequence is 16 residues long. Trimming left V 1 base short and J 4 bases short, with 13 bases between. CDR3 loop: CASSQVQGWGNEKLFF. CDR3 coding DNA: TGCGCCAGCAGCCAAGTACAGGGATGGGGTAATGAAAAACTGTTTTTT.

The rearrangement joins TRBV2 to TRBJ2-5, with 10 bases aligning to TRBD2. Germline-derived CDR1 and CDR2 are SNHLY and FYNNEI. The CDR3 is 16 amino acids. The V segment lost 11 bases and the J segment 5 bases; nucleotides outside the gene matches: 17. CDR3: CAFLGLAETSGETQYF. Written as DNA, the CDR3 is TGTGCCTTCCTCGGACTAGCGGAGACGTCCGGGGAGACCCAGTACTTC.

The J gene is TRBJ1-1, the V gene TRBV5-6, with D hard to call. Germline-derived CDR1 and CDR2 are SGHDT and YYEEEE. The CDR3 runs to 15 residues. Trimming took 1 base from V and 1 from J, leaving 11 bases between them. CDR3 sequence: CASSLPREGNTEAFF. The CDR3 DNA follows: TGTGCCAGCAGCTTGCCCCGAGAAGGGAACACTGAAGCTTTCTTT.

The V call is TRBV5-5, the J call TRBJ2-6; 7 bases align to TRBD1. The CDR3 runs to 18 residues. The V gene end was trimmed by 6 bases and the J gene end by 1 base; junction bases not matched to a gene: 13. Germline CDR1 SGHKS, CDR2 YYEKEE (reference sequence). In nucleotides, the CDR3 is TGTGCCAGCAACTCTGCCCGACAGGGACCTTCTGGGGCCAACGTCCTGACTTTC. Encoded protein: CASNSARQGPSGANVLTF.

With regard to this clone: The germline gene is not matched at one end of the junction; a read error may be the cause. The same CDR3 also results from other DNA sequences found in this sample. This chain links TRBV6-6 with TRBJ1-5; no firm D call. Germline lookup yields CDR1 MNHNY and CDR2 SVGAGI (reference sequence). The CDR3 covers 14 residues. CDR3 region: CASSYRVTNQPQHF. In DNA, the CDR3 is TGCGCCAGCAGTTATAGAGTTACTAATCAGCCCCAGCATTTT.

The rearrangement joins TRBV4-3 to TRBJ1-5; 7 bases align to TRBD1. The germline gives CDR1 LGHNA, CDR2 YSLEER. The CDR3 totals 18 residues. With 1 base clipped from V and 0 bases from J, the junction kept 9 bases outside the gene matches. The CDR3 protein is CASSQAVDRAYSNQPQHF. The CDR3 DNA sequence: TGCGCCAGCAGCCAAGCGGTCGACAGGGCTTATAGCAATCAGCCCCAGCATTTT.

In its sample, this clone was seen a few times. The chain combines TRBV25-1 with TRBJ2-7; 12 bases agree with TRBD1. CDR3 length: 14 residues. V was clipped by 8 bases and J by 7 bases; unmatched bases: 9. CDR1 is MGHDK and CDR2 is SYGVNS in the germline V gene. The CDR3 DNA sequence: TGTGCCAGCCGCGCCGGGACAGGGGGCGATGAGCAGTACTTC. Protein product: CASRAGTGGDEQYF.

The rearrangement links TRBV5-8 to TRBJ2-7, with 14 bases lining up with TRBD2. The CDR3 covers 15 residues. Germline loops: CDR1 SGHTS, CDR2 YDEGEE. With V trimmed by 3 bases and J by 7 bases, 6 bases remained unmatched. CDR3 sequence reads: CASSWGLAGAGEQYF. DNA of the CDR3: TGTGCCAGCAGCTGGGGACTAGCGGGAGCAGGGGAGCAGTACTTC.

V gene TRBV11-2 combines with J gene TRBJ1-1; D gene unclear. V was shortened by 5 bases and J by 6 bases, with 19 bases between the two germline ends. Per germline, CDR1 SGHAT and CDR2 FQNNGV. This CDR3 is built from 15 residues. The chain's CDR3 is CASSPELGPQAEAFF. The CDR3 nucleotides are TGTGCCAGCAGCCCTGAACTCGGGCCCCAGGCTGAAGCTTTCTTT.

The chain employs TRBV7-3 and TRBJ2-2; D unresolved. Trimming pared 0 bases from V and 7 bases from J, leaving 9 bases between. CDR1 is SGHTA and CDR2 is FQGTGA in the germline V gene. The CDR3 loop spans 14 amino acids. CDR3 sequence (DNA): TGTGCCAGCAGCTTAACGGGCATAGACGGGGAGCTGTTTTTT. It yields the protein CASSLTGIDGELFF.

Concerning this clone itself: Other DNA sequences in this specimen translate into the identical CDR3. CDR3 region: CASSVDRDSGNTIYF. The DNA of the CDR3 is TGTGCCAGCAGTGTAGACAGGGACTCTGGAAACACCATATATTTT. The genes are TRBV6-1 and TRBJ1-3; TRBD1 matches 7 bases. Germline CDR1 and CDR2: MNHNS and SASEGT. The trim removed 4 bases at V and 0 bases at J, leaving 3 bases unmatched. The CDR3 consists of 15 residues.

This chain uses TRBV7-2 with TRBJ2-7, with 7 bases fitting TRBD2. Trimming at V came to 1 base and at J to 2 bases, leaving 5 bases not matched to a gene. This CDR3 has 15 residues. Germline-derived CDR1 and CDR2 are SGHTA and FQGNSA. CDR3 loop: CASSLGGGSAYEQYF. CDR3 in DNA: TGTGCCAGCAGCTTAGGGGGCGGGAGCGCCTACGAGCAGTACTTC.

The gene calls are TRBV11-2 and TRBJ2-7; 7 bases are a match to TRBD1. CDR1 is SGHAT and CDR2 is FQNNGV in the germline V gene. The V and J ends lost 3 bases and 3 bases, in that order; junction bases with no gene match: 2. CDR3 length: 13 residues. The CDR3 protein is CASSFYRGYEQYF. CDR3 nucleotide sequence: TGTGCCAGCAGCTTTTACAGGGGCTACGAGCAGTACTTC.

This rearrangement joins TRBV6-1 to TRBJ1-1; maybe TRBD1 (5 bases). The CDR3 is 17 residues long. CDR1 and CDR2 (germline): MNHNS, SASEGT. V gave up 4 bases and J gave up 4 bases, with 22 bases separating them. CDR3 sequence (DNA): TGTGCCAGCAGTGTGGGGCTTCAAGGCAGGCGAGGCACTGAAGCTTTCTTT. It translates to CASSVGLQGRRGTEAFF.

The chain's CDR3 is CASSQMGQGAWNTEAFF. DNA of the CDR3: TGTGCCAGCAGCCAGATGGGACAGGGGGCGTGGAACACTGAAGCTTTCTTT. The chain joins TRBV14 to TRBJ1-1; 12 positions match TRBD1. Germline loops: CDR1 SGHDN, CDR2 FVKESK. V lost 3 bases to trimming and J lost 1 base; unmatched junction nucleotides: 6. CDR3 size: 17 residues. The full variable domain, its missing parts supplied by reference TRBV14 and TRBJ1-1, is EAGVTQFPSHSVIEKGQTVTLRCDPISGHDNLYWYRRVMGKEIKFLLHFVKESKQDESGMPNNRFLAERTGGTYSTLKVQPAELEDSGVYFCASSQMGQGAWNTEAFFGQGTRLTVV.

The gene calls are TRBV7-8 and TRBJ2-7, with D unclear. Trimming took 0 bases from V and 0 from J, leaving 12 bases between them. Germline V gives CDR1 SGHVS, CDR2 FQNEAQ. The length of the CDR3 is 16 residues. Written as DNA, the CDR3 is TGTGCCAGCAGCTTAGCCCGGCAGGTGAGCTCCTACGAGCAGTACTTC. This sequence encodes CASSLARQVSSYEQYF.

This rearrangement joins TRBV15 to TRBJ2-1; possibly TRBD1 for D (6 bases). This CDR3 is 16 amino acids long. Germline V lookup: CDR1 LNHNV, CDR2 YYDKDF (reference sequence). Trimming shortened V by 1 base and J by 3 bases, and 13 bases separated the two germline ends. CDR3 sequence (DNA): TGTGCCACCAGCAGAGCTCGGGACATCCTCTACAATGAGCAGTTCTTC. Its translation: CATSRARDILYNEQFF.

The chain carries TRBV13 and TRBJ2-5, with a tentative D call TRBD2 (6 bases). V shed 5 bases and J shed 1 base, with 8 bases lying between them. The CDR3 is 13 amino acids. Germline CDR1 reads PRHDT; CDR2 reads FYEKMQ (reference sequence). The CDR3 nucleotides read TGTGCCAGCAGCGACGGGGGCCAAGAGACCCAGTACTTC. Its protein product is CASSDGGQETQYF.

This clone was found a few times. CDR3 protein: CASTYRSGGYGYTF. The CDR3 DNA reads as TGTGCCAGCACCTACAGGTCGGGTGGGTATGGCTACACCTTC. The V call is TRBV5-6, the J call TRBJ1-2, with a weak D call TRBD1 (5 bases). V was cut by 6 bases and J by 5 bases, with 17 bases left in between. This CDR3 comprises 14 residues. CDR1 and CDR2 from the germline V gene are SGHDT and YYEEEE.

CDR3 residues: CASSLSPGEKLFF. The CDR3 nucleotides read TGCGCCAGCAGCCTCAGCCCGGGGGAAAAACTGTTTTTT. This chain links TRBV4-3 with TRBJ1-4; D uncertain. The V end lost 4 bases, the J end lost 8 bases, and 11 bases lay between the germline ends. The germline V gene has CDR1 LGHNA and CDR2 YSLEER. This CDR3 has 13 amino acids.

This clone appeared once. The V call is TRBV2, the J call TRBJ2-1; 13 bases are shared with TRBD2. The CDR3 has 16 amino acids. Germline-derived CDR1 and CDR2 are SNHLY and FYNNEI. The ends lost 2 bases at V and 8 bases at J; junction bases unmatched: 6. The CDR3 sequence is CASSEPWTSGSDEQFF. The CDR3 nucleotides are TGTGCCAGCAGTGAACCTTGGACTAGCGGGAGTGATGAGCAGTTCTTC. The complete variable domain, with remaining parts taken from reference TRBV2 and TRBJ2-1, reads EPEVTQTPSHQVTQMGQEVILRCVPISNHLYFYWYRQILGQKVEFLVSFYNNEISEKSEIFDDQFSVERPDGSNFTLKIRSTKLEDSAMYFCASSEPWTSGSDEQFFGPGTRLTVL.

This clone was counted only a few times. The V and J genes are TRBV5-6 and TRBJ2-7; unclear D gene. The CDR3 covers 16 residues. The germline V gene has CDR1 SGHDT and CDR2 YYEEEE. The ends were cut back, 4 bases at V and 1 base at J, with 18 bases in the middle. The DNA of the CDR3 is TGTGCCAGCAGCGCGGACGCTGGACCTGATTCCTACGAGCAGTACTTC. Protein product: CASSADAGPDSYEQYF.

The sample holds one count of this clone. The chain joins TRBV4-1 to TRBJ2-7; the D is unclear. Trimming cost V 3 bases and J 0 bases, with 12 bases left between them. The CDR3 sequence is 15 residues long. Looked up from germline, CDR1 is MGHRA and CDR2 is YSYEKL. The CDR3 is CASSQETFSSYEQYF. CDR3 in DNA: TGCGCCAGCAGCCAGGAGACATTCAGCTCCTACGAGCAGTACTTC.

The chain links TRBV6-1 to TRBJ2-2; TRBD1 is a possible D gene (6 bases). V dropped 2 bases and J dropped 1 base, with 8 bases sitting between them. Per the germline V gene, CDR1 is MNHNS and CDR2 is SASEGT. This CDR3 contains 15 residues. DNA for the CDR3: TGTGCCAGCAGTGAATGGACAGAGAACACCGGGGAGCTGTTTTTT. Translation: CASSEWTENTGELFF.

The CDR3 nucleotides read TGCGCCAGCAGCCAAGATCTTATGGGACTAGGCGACGAGGCGTTCACAGATACGCAGTATTTT. This codes for CASSQDLMGLGDEAFTDTQYF. This sequence joins TRBV4-3 and TRBJ2-3, with 8 bases identical to TRBD2. V trimming: 0 bases; J trimming: 2 bases; junction bases outside the gene matches: 19. Germline CDR1 LGHNA, CDR2 YSLEER. CDR3 length: 21 amino acids.

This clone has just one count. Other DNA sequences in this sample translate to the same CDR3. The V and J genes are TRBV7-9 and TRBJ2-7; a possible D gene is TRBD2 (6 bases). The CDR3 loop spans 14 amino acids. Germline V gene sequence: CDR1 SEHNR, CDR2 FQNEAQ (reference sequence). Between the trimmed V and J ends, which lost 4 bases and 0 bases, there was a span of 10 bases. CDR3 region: CASSSVGGSYEQYF. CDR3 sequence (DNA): TGTGCCAGCAGCTCTGTCGGGGGCTCCTACGAGCAGTACTTC. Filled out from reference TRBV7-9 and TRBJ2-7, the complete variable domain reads DTGVSQNPRHKITKRGQNVTFRCDPISEHNRLYWYRQTLGQGPEFLTYFQNEAQLEKSRLLSDRFSAERPKGSFSTLEIQRTEQGDSAMYLCASSSVGGSYEQYFGPGTRLTVT.